This record concerns one T cell receptor beta chain sequence. Its target is not known. The data were obtained in a study of CXCR3-negative and CXCR3-positive naive CD8 T cells. Points from the study as a whole: TRB CDR3s were more hydrophobic in CXCR3-positive than in CXCR3-negative naive cells.

cDNA libraries for TRB were generated by 5' RACE incorporating UMI labels. TCRdb reprocessed the 5' RACE reads, keeping one entry per CDR3 protein, no DNA. The sample has 150,000 to 180,000 distinct CDR3 sequences. The receptor's source is a human donor in good health. Some clones in this sample may be carry-over from other donors' samples. What was sequenced was naive CXCR3+ CD8+ T cells from blood. Subset meaning: CD45RO-CCR7+CD27+CD95- naive CD8+ T cells expressing CXCR3 (TNR3+).

The CDR3 loop is CASSQEQGPYYEQYF. The J gene is TRBJ2-7, the V gene TRBV4-2; the D call from TCRdb, TRBD2, cannot be confirmed without DNA. CDR1 and CDR2 (germline): LGHNA, YNFKEQ. CDR3 size: 15 residues.